This T cell receptor (beta chain) originates from a study of shared clonotypes between healthy human individuals. Regarding the study as a whole: Relative to their counterparts shared across all four donors, non-shared clonotypes exhibited diminished generation probabilities. Apart from blood, nothing was sampled; tissue repertoires likely differ.

Concerning this clone: The antigen is undetermined.

Germline V gene sequence: CDR1 SQVTM, CDR2 ANQGSEA. CDR3 length: 13 amino acids. Trimming took off 0 bases at V and 6 bases at J, with 11 bases between the two ends. Profiling relied on immunoSEQ multiplex PCR, and the TCRdb table lists in-frame clones only, not all of them. The sample gives some 2,000,000 clones, 85% to 95% of which show up once; 1.1% is in the top ten. Only CD45RO-negative cells positively selected for CCR7 counted as naive CD8 cells, so terminally differentiated effector memory CD45RA+ cells were excluded. The donors were adults (healthy and HIV-negative) with no recent acute infections or vaccinations.

Material: naive CD8+ T cells sorted from blood. This chain joins TRBV29-1 and TRBJ1-1; no firm D call. The receptor was derived from a man between 18 and 35 years old in good health. In DNA, the CDR3 is TGCAGCGTTGAAGATCGCGGAGAGGCTGAAGCTTTCTTT. Amino acid sequence: CSVEDRGEAEAFF.